These T cell receptor beta chains were read from a single sample in a study of shared clonotypes between healthy human individuals. The protocol was immunoSEQ multiplex PCR, while the TCRdb copy is restricted to in-frame clones and leaves out a portion. This sample has approximately 1,500,000 clones; 95% to 99% occur once, and the top ten carry about 0.45%. Sequenced material: naive CD4+ T cells sorted from blood. These receptors all come from a man aged 25-45 years in good health. Each CDR3 is given without its conserved first and last residue. The order of the fields is V gene, CDR3 protein.

V gene: TRBV29-1
CDR3 protein: SVGPGGQETQY

V gene: TRBV6-5
CDR3 protein: ASSLWTGSSGNTIY

V gene: TRBV6-5
CDR3 protein: ASKDAGELF

V gene: TRBV2
CDR3 protein: ASSGLAALYNEQF

V gene: TRBV6-1
CDR3 protein: ASSRTTYYNEQF

V gene: TRBV6-5
CDR3 protein: ASSYLGQGYGYT

V gene: TRBV10-3
CDR3 protein: AISELGTAISNQPQH

V gene: TRBV4-3
CDR3 protein: ASSQVPVQGTDTQY

V gene: TRBV5-1
CDR3 protein: ASSLRTSGSETQY

V gene: TRBV18
CDR3 protein: ASSQGTSSYEQY

V gene: TRBV27
CDR3 protein: ASSSGRAGGLTEAF

V gene: TRBV9
CDR3 protein: ASSVTTTGATEAF

V gene: TRBV6-1
CDR3 protein: ATREVWEQY

V gene: TRBV18
CDR3 protein: ASSPMTEEAF

V gene: TRBV4-1
CDR3 protein: ASSQVPLGLAGVELF

V gene: TRBV18
CDR3 protein: ASSPAVGNNEQF

V gene: TRBV18
CDR3 protein: ASSPTGTQGGEYGYT

V gene: TRBV11-2
CDR3 protein: ASSLGTRNEQF

V gene: TRBV5-4
CDR3 protein: ASSPTTASGGNTIY

V gene: TRBV6-1
CDR3 protein: ASSDARQVDEQF

V gene: TRBV6-6
CDR3 protein: ASSTGSYGNTIY

V gene: TRBV2
CDR3 protein: ASRTQGPVYEQY

V gene: TRBV11-2
CDR3 protein: ASSHLGSAKTSYNEQF

V gene: TRBV14
CDR3 protein: ATVNRDYHTEAF

V gene: TRBV9
CDR3 protein: ASSLSTGTSNLNEQF

V gene: TRBV5-4
CDR3 protein: AIRPRGSYSGANVLT

V gene: TRBV29-1
CDR3 protein: SVAGGVGPHQETQY

V gene: TRBV5-4
CDR3 protein: ASSLNVNTEAF

V gene: TRBV6-5
CDR3 protein: ASSRITGMNTEAF

V gene: TRBV7-6
CDR3 protein: ASSLAAGTNTEAF

V gene: TRBV6-6
CDR3 protein: ASVGQISNQPQH

V gene: TRBV6-5
CDR3 protein: ASSLGNPNTEAF

V gene: TRBV6-1
CDR3 protein: AIGLDQPQH

V gene: TRBV5-1
CDR3 protein: ASSNKDPSGPYEQY

V gene: TRBV7-9
CDR3 protein: ASSARDSMADTQY

V gene: TRBV18
CDR3 protein: ASSPYQGSSGNTIY

V gene: TRBV7-2
CDR3 protein: ASSFLGLAGEETQY

V gene: TRBV7-3
CDR3 protein: ASSVKGGHNEQY

V gene: TRBV4-2
CDR3 protein: ASSQESSGVRTGELF

V gene: TRBV12-5
CDR3 protein: ASGFIPGLAGTQGTGELF

V gene: TRBV28
CDR3 protein: ASEGNEQF

V gene: TRBV5-4
CDR3 protein: ASSYRTSGRVHEQY

V gene: TRBV10-2
CDR3 protein: ASSDETWANLYEQY

V gene: TRBV5-1
CDR3 protein: ASSLGTGIYEQY

V gene: TRBV29-1
CDR3 protein: SVRASGTYNEQF

V gene: TRBV5-5
CDR3 protein: ASSSRLAGGETQY

V gene: TRBV7-8
CDR3 protein: ASSPFNRGNGELF

V gene: TRBV4-1
CDR3 protein: ASSQGGVGTDTQY

V gene: TRBV27
CDR3 protein: ASSNIATALNTEAF

V gene: TRBV28
CDR3 protein: ASKRPSGSFGELF

V gene: TRBV28
CDR3 protein: ASSLQGISGANVLT